One and the same sample provided the 28 T cell receptor beta chains below, sequenced in a study of PD-L1 blockade in urothelial cancer. Time point described: pretreatment peripheral blood. Here immunoSEQ multiplex PCR was the method, and the copy in TCRdb shows in-frame clones only, minus some. Of 100,000 to 150,000 clones listed, about 88% were seen once; the top ten hold roughly 3.5%. The material sequenced was PBMCs, taken around atezolizumab (anti-PD-L1) treatment. These receptors all stem from a man in his fifties with urothelial cancer.

The V gene is TRBV19, the J gene TRBJ2-2, with 8 bases lining up with TRBD1. The CDR3 consists of 16 residues. CDR1 is LNHDA and CDR2 is SQIVND in the germline V gene (reference sequence). The ends lost 7 bases at V and 0 bases at J; junction bases unmatched: 7. The DNA of the CDR3 is TGTGCCAGTATTGACTCAGGGGGCGCGAACACCGGGGAGCTGTTTTTT. This sequence encodes CASIDSGGANTGELFF.

This rearrangement joins TRBV30 to TRBJ2-7; the match to TRBD1 covers 7 bases. This CDR3 comprises 12 residues. CDR1 and CDR2 (germline): GTSNPN, SVGIG (reference sequence). Trimming removed 8 bases from V and 3 bases from J; junction bases left unmatched: 7. The CDR3 bases are TGTGCCAGTCAGACAGGGATCTACGAGCAGTACTTC. Its translation: CASQTGIYEQYF. The full variable domain, completed using reference TRBV30 and TRBJ2-7, is SQTIHQWPATLVQPVGSPLSLECTVEGTSNPNLYWYRQAAGRGLQLLFYSVGIGQISSEVPQNLSASRPQDRQFILSSKKLLLSDSGFYLCASQTGIYEQYFGPGTRLTVT.

The chain recombines TRBV9 with TRBJ2-3, with TRBD1 matching 8 bases. The CDR3 length is 14 residues. V trimming: 4 bases; J trimming: 4 bases; junction bases outside the gene matches: 5. Germline CDR1 reads SGDLS; CDR2 reads YYNGEE. The CDR3 here is CASSFGQGADTQYF. The CDR3, as DNA: TGTGCCAGCAGCTTCGGACAGGGAGCAGATACGCAGTATTTT. Filled out from reference TRBV9 and TRBJ2-3, the complete variable domain reads DSGVTQTPKHLITATGQRVTLRCSPRSGDLSVYWYQQSLDQGLQFLIQYYNGEERAKGNILERFSAQQFPDLHSELNLSSLELGDSALYFCASSFGQGADTQYFGPGTRLTVL.

The chain combines TRBV6-1 with TRBJ1-2; D is uncertain. The CDR3 has 15 residues. Trimming cost V 3 bases and J 0 bases, with 11 bases left between them. CDR1 is MNHNS, CDR2 SASEGT, per germline. CDR3: CASSEARSTNYGYTF. The CDR3 bases are TGTGCCAGCAGTGAGGCTCGCAGTACTAACTATGGCTACACCTTC.

J is TRBJ1-1 and V is TRBV6-5, with 7 positions matching TRBD1. CDR1 is MNHEY and CDR2 is SVGAGI in the germline V gene. The CDR3 extends over 14 amino acids. With V trimmed by 7 bases and J by 3 bases, 8 bases remained unmatched. CDR3 loop: CASTHQGTDTEAFF. CDR3 nucleotide sequence: TGTGCCAGCACTCACCAGGGGACAGACACTGAAGCTTTCTTT.

The chain combines TRBV27 with TRBJ2-1; 9 nucleotides match TRBD1. Trimming at V came to 5 bases and at J to 7 bases, leaving 12 bases not matched to a gene. The CDR3 spans 16 residues. In germline, CDR1 is MNHEY, CDR2 SMNVEV (reference sequence). CDR3 sequence: CASSHTRTGAGNEQFF. The CDR3, as DNA: TGTGCCAGCAGTCATACAAGGACAGGGGCAGGGAATGAGCAGTTCTTC.

This clone was counted once. The V gene is TRBV10-3, the J gene TRBJ2-7; weak D call: TRBD1 (6 bases). The V gene's germline CDR1 is ENHRY and CDR2 SYGVKD. The germline V and J ends were trimmed by 6 bases and 0 bases, with 15 bases remaining between them. The CDR3 contains 15 residues. The CDR3 sequence: CAISTRGTPSYEQYF. DNA of the CDR3: TGTGCCATCAGCACGAGAGGGACACCCTCCTACGAGCAGTACTTC.

Here the CDR3 reads CASSLVPEGTEAFF. As DNA, the CDR3 is TGTGCCAGCAGCTTGGTGCCGGAGGGGACTGAAGCTTTCTTT. The chain combines TRBV5-6 with TRBJ1-1; perhaps TRBD1 as D (5 bases). V was trimmed by 0 bases and J by 5 bases, leaving 11 bases between them. This CDR3 region has 14 residues. Germline V gene sequence: CDR1 SGHDT, CDR2 YYEEEE.

The V call is TRBV5-1, the J call TRBJ2-3; 10 bases fit TRBD2. Germline CDR1 SGHRS, CDR2 YFSETQ. CDR3 length: 16 residues. The V segment lost 1 base and the J segment 4 bases; nucleotides outside the gene matches: 6. The CDR3 DNA is TGCGCCAGCAGCTTGAAACTAGCGGGGATTCCAGATACGCAGTATTTT. As protein: CASSLKLAGIPDTQYF.

The CDR3 DNA reads as TGTGCCAGCAGTTTATTCCAGGGTGGCTCCTACAATGAGCAGTTCTTC. This translates into CASSLFQGGSYNEQFF. The rearrangement uses TRBV27 and TRBJ2-1; a possible D gene is TRBD1 (5 bases). Germline CDR1 is MNHEY and CDR2 is SMNVEV (reference sequence). The CDR3 extends over 16 amino acids. Trimming took off 1 base at V and 0 bases at J, with 10 bases between the two ends.

This clone was detected once. V gene TRBV30 combines with J gene TRBJ2-3, with 8 nucleotides matching TRBD2. CDR1 GTSNPN and CDR2 SVGIG come from the germline V gene (reference sequence). The CDR3 has 16 amino acids. The J segment lost 5 bases and the V segment lost 5 bases, leaving 15 bases of the junction unmatched. Here the CDR3 DNA reads TGTGCCTGGGCCGCAAGTTGGGGACTAGTAAGAGATACGCAGTATTTT. Its translation: CAWAASWGLVRDTQYF.

This clone has a single count. V gene TRBV27 combines with J gene TRBJ2-1, with 9 bases identical to TRBD2. V gave up 4 bases and J gave up 4 bases; unmatched junction bases: 2. From germline, CDR1 is MNHEY and CDR2 SMNVEV (reference sequence). The CDR3 covers 14 residues. DNA of the CDR3: TGTGCCAGCAGTTCCCTAGCGGGATACAATGAGCAGTTCTTC. Translating it yields CASSSLAGYNEQFF.

This chain uses TRBV7-2 with TRBJ2-1, with 7 bases lining up with TRBD2. The germline V gene has CDR1 SGHTA and CDR2 FQGNSA. This CDR3 is built from 15 residues. V was clipped by 2 bases and J by 2 bases; unmatched bases: 3. The CDR3 DNA is TGTGCCAGCAGCTTAAAGCGGGGCACCTACAATGAGCAGTTCTTC. Its translation is CASSLKRGTYNEQFF. The full variable domain, completed using reference TRBV7-2 and TRBJ2-1, is GAGVSQSPSNKVTEKGKDVELRCDPISGHTALYWYRQSLGQGLEFLIYFQGNSAPDKSGLPSDRFSAERTGGSVSTLTIQRTQQEDSAVYLCASSLKRGTYNEQFFGPGTRLTVL.

This clone was counted once. V is TRBV28 and J is TRBJ2-7, with TRBD2 as a possible D gene (6 bases). The V gene's germline CDR1 is MDHEN and CDR2 SYDVKM. There are 13 residues in the CDR3. Trimming took off 6 bases at V and 3 bases at J, with 12 bases between the two ends. The CDR3 nucleotides read TGTGCCAGCAGCTCGGAGGGCCGCTACGAGCAGTACTTC. Translating gives CASSSEGRYEQYF.

V usage is TRBV11-2 and J usage is TRBJ2-5; 7 bases fit TRBD2. Germline CDR1 reads SGHAT; CDR2 reads FQNNGV. V lost 4 bases to trimming and J lost 5 bases; unmatched junction nucleotides: 13. The CDR3 runs to 16 residues. This CDR3 reads CASSWGRASGWETQYF. Here the CDR3 DNA reads TGTGCCAGCAGCTGGGGGAGGGCCTCTGGGTGGGAGACCCAGTACTTC.

V gene TRBV28 combines with J gene TRBJ1-2, with D tentatively TRBD1 (5 bases). The CDR3 is 12 amino acids. V was trimmed by 8 bases and J by 8 bases, leaving 15 bases between them. From germline, CDR1 is MDHEN and CDR2 SYDVKM. CDR3 sequence (DNA): TGTGCCAGCTTGGGCGGGGCTGGAGGCTACACCTTC. The encoded protein is CASLGGAGGYTF.

CDR3 sequence: CATFPLAGGLDEQFF. CDR3 DNA: TGTGCCACCTTCCCACTAGCGGGAGGGCTTGATGAGCAGTTCTTC. The chain joins TRBV6-1 to TRBJ2-1, with TRBD2 identical over 13 bases. This CDR3 comprises 15 residues. Germline-derived CDR1 and CDR2 are MNHNS and SASEGT. V dropped 10 bases and J dropped 8; count of bases not matched to a gene: 11.

The gene calls are TRBV5-1 and TRBJ2-1; 14 bases agree with TRBD2. Germline CDR1 is SGHRS and CDR2 is YFSETQ. The CDR3 sequence is 17 residues long. Trimming cost V 4 bases and J 4 bases; bases outside gene matches: 7. CDR3 nucleotide sequence: TGCGCCAGCAGCCGCGGGACTAGCGGGAGCTCGTACAATGAGCAGTTCTTC. Amino acid sequence: CASSRGTSGSSYNEQFF.

The rearrangement links TRBV6-6 to TRBJ1-3; no reliable D call. Trimming shortened V by 6 bases and J by 4 bases, and 19 bases separated the two germline ends. The CDR3 covers 16 residues. Germline CDR1 is MNHNY and CDR2 is SVGAGI (reference sequence). CDR3 amino acids: CASRTGSIPFGNTIYF. The CDR3, as DNA: TGTGCCAGCAGGACCGGGTCAATCCCTTTCGGAAACACCATATATTTT.

V is TRBV2 and J is TRBJ1-3, with TRBD1 as a possible D gene (5 bases). V was pared by 6 bases and J by 4 bases, with 13 bases between. CDR3 length: 14 residues. Per the germline V gene, CDR1 is SNHLY and CDR2 is FYNNEI. This CDR3 reads CASSVGGSGNTIYF. CDR3 coding DNA: TGTGCCAGCAGCGTTGGGGGGTCCGGAAACACCATATATTTT.

The chain carries TRBV5-6 and TRBJ2-3, with D unclear. In germline, CDR1 is SGHDT, CDR2 YYEEEE. The CDR3 spans 13 residues. V was shortened by 2 bases and J by 2 bases, with 6 bases between the two germline ends. The CDR3 sequence: CASSLQNTDTQYF. Written as DNA, the CDR3 is TGTGCCAGCAGCTTACAGAACACAGATACGCAGTATTTT.

The chain combines TRBV18 with TRBJ1-5, with 7 nucleotides matching TRBD1. After removal of 4 bases from V and 0 bases from J, the junction contained 6 bases not matched to a gene. Germline V gene sequence: CDR1 KGHSH, CDR2 LQKENI. CDR3 length: 16 amino acids. Here the CDR3 reads CASSRTTGFSNQPQHF. The CDR3 nucleotides are TGTGCCAGCTCACGTACGACAGGGTTTAGCAATCAGCCCCAGCATTTT.

This sequence joins TRBV28 and TRBJ2-5; TRBD2 agrees at 8 bases. Per the germline V gene, CDR1 is MDHEN and CDR2 is SYDVKM. The CDR3 extends over 12 amino acids. V lost 9 bases and J lost 2; bases outside the gene matches: 2. This CDR3 reads CASRGGQETQYF. The CDR3 nucleotides read TGTGCCAGTCGGGGGGGACAAGAGACCCAGTACTTC. Combining the CDR3 with reference TRBV28 and TRBJ2-5 gives the whole variable domain DVKVTQSSRYLVKRTGEKVFLECVQDMDHENMFWYRQDPGLGLRLIYFSYDVKMKEKGDIPEGYSVSREKKERFSLILESASTNQTSMYLCASRGGQETQYFGPGTRLLVL.

The chain has TRBV5-6 and TRBJ2-7; 9 bases are a match to TRBD1. Germline CDR1 and CDR2: SGHDT and YYEEEE. This CDR3 region has 14 residues. With V trimmed by 4 bases and J by 3 bases, 5 bases remained unmatched. This CDR3 reads CASSRPTGGYEQYF. The CDR3 DNA reads TGTGCCAGCAGCCGACCGACAGGGGGCTACGAGCAGTACTTC.

The gene calls are TRBV9 and TRBJ1-5; D is possibly TRBD1 (6 bases). The germline CDR1 and CDR2 sequences are SGDLS and YYNGEE. V lost 10 bases to trimming and J lost 2 bases, with 16 bases between them. The CDR3 length is 14 residues. The CDR3, as DNA: TGTGCCGGAACAGGGCCGTGGGGCAATCAGCCCCAGCATTTT. It is translated as CAGTGPWGNQPQHF.

This chain links TRBV6-1 with TRBJ2-7; D unclear. Between the trimmed V and J ends, which lost 2 bases and 3 bases, there was a span of 5 bases. The length of the CDR3 is 12 residues. Germline-derived CDR1 and CDR2 are MNHNS and SASEGT. The CDR3 DNA reads as TGTGCCAGCAGTGAAAGCATCTACGAGCAGTACTTC. It specifies CASSESIYEQYF.

This chain joins TRBV19 and TRBJ2-5; 12 nucleotides line up with TRBD1. After removal of 5 bases from V and 4 bases from J, the junction contained 8 bases not matched to a gene. CDR1 and CDR2 (germline): LNHDA, SQIVND (reference sequence). The CDR3 is 16 amino acids. This CDR3 reads CASSPRGTGGRETQYF. CDR3 sequence (DNA): TGTGCCAGTAGTCCCCGAGGGACAGGGGGCCGAGAGACCCAGTACTTC.

The CDR3 DNA sequence: TGTGCCAGCAGCCTCGGTGTCCTAGCGGGAGAAGGAGAGACCCAGTACTTC. Protein sequence: CASSLGVLAGEGETQYF. The chain links TRBV4-2 to TRBJ2-5, with 10 bases aligning to TRBD2. The CDR3 sequence is 17 residues long. From germline, CDR1 is LGHNA and CDR2 YNFKEQ. Trimming removed 4 bases from V and 4 bases from J; junction bases left unmatched: 12.